Listed here are 24 T cell receptor beta chains from one sample, sequenced in a study of post-analysis software for immune sequencing data. Study outcomes and limitations: In patients, TRBV5-6, TRBV5-1 and TRBV20-1 belonged to five or six TRBV segments found more frequently than in controls.

The antigens for these receptors are not known. Researchers reported that TCR beta cDNA libraries carried unique molecular identifiers. TCRdb redid the calling of the PCR reads with MiXCR, one entry per CDR3 protein. The table shows hundreds of thousands of distinct CDR3 sequences, with around 40% occurring only once. The source material was blood. These receptors all come from a girl aged 5 to 17 with multiple sclerosis.

The V call is TRBV7-8, the J call TRBJ2-7; 7 positions match TRBD2. With 1 base clipped from V and 7 bases from J, the junction kept 13 bases outside the gene matches. This CDR3 contains 16 residues. Per the germline V gene, CDR1 is SGHVS and CDR2 is FQNEAQ. The CDR3 DNA sequence: TGTGCCAGCAGCTTAGGGCGGGGGAGCTCCTACAATGAGCAGTACTTC. Amino acids: CASSLGRGSSYNEQYF.

This clonotype was counted only a few times. J is TRBJ1-2 and V is TRBV4-1, with 8 bases identical to TRBD1. Germline CDR1 MGHRA, CDR2 YSYEKL. V was pared by 0 bases and J by 4 bases, with 4 bases of the junction left unmatched. The CDR3 has 15 amino acids. In nucleotides, the CDR3 is TGCGCCAGCAGCCAAGAACCAGGGGGCCCCTATGGCTACACCTTC. The encoded protein is CASSQEPGGPYGYTF.

The genes are TRBV4-2 and TRBJ2-3; D call uncertain. V was pared by 4 bases and J by 3 bases, with 14 bases between. This CDR3 contains 15 residues. CDR1 is LGHNA, CDR2 YNFKEQ, per germline. The CDR3 protein is CASSPADQTTDTQYF. As DNA, the CDR3 is TGTGCCAGCAGCCCCGCGGACCAGACGACAGATACGCAGTATTTT.

The chain is built from TRBV12-3 or TRBV12-4 and TRBJ2-7; 9 bases agree with TRBD2. The DNA end is a closer match to TRBJ2-5, so the J assignment may be wrong. This CDR3 is 19 amino acids long. In nucleotides, the CDR3 is TGTGCCAGCAGTTTGTGGTTCCGGGCGGGAGGGGCCCCCCCAGAGACCCAGTACTTC. Residues: CASSLWFRAGGAPPETQYF.

The V and J genes are TRBV4-3 and TRBJ2-5; possibly TRBD1 for D (8 bases). Trimming shortened V by 5 bases and J by 0 bases, and 16 bases separated the two germline ends. The CDR3 spans 16 residues. Germline-derived CDR1 and CDR2 are LGHNA and YSLEER. Here the CDR3 DNA reads TGCGCCAGCAGCTCTGGACAGGGACTATACCAAGAGACCCAGTACTTC. Its protein is CASSSGQGLYQETQYF.

This clonotype was detected many times. J is TRBJ2-3 and V is TRBV29-1; 8 bases line up with TRBD1. The CDR3 is made up of 14 amino acids. V lost 6 bases, J lost 4 bases, and 9 bases stayed unmatched. CDR1 is SQVTM, CDR2 ANQGSEA, per germline. The CDR3 coding sequence is TGCAGCGTGCCCGACAGGGGAGGTTCAGATACGCAGTATTTT. Amino acid sequence: CSVPDRGGSDTQYF.

This rearrangement joins TRBV20-1 to TRBJ2-5; D possibly corresponds to TRBD2 (6 bases). CDR1 and CDR2 from the germline V gene are DFQATT and SNEGSKA (reference sequence). The CDR3 extends over 14 amino acids. Trimming removed 0 bases at V and 0 bases at J, with 8 bases between. Here the CDR3 reads CSAREERDQETQYF. Written as DNA, the CDR3 is TGCAGTGCTAGAGAAGAGCGGGACCAAGAGACCCAGTACTTC.

This clonotype was counted a few times. V and J are TRBV4-1 and TRBJ2-1; D perhaps matches TRBD2 (6 bases). There are 18 residues in the CDR3. Germline V gene sequence: CDR1 MGHRA, CDR2 YSYEKL. The V end lost 4 bases, the J end lost 4 bases, and 23 bases lay between the germline ends. DNA for the CDR3: TGCGCCAGCAGCCTCCCTGGAGGGGTGCGGGGAACATACAATGAGCAGTTCTTC. Translated, it gives CASSLPGGVRGTYNEQFF.

The sample holds one count of this clonotype. V usage is TRBV4-1 and J usage is TRBJ2-1; no firm D call. The J call may be mistaken, given a closer DNA end match to TRBJ2-7. The CDR3 runs 13 residues. The V gene's germline CDR1 is MGHRA and CDR2 YSYEKL. Here the CDR3 reads CASSLTQVNEQYF. In DNA, the CDR3 is TGCGCCAGCAGCCTGACCCAGGTCAATGAGCAGTACTTC.

This clonotype was seen a handful of times. J is TRBJ2-3 and V is TRBV14; 8 nucleotides align to TRBD2. V was clipped by 3 bases and J by 10 bases; unmatched bases: 6. The V gene's germline CDR1 is SGHDN and CDR2 FVKESK. This CDR3 has 13 amino acids. The chain's CDR3 is CASSHGGGLAQYF. The CDR3 bases are TGTGCCAGCAGCCACGGGGGGGGCCTCGCGCAGTATTTT.

The rearrangement links TRBV27 to TRBJ2-1; D not certain. Deletions cut 6 bases from V and 4 bases from J, with 19 bases between. This CDR3 comprises 16 residues. The germline V gene has CDR1 MNHEY and CDR2 SMNVEV (reference sequence). The CDR3 DNA reads as TGTGCCAGCAGGAGCGTTTGGACCTCACTTTACAATGAGCAGTTCTTC. The encoded protein is CASRSVWTSLYNEQFF.

This clonotype appeared a few times. This rearrangement joins TRBV6-4 to TRBJ2-1; D may be TRBD2 (5 bases). The V and J ends lost 0 bases and 0 bases respectively, with 6 bases between them. The CDR3 sequence is 15 residues long. Germline V lookup: CDR1 MRHNA, CDR2 SNTAGT. Here the CDR3 DNA reads TGTGCCAGCAGTGACTCTGCGGGCTCCTACAATGAGCAGTTCTTC. Translation gives CASSDSAGSYNEQFF.

The rearrangement joins TRBV6-5 to TRBJ2-3; D is ambiguous. V gave up 0 bases and J gave up 2 bases, with 12 bases separating them. CDR1 MNHEY and CDR2 SVGAGI come from the germline V gene. This CDR3 contains 16 residues. In DNA, the CDR3 is TGTGCCAGCAGTTACTCGAGTGGTCTTTTCACAGATACGCAGTATTTT. This sequence encodes CASSYSSGLFTDTQYF.

V usage is TRBV5-1 and J usage is TRBJ2-1, with 15 bases aligning to TRBD2. There are 17 residues in the CDR3. V trimming: 0 bases; J trimming: 8 bases; junction bases outside the gene matches: 6. Germline CDR1 reads SGHRS; CDR2 reads YFSETQ. The CDR3 DNA reads TGCGCCAGCAGCTTGGGCCCTGGACTAGCGGGAGGGTATGAGCAGTTCTTC. Amino acid sequence: CASSLGPGLAGGYEQFF.

This clonotype was picked up a small number of times. The J gene is TRBJ2-1, the V gene TRBV12-3 or TRBV12-4; 8 nucleotides align to TRBD2. With V trimmed by 2 bases and J by 9 bases, 9 bases remained unmatched. The CDR3 covers 15 residues. The CDR3 here is CASSLKPSGWGEQFF. In DNA, the CDR3 is TGTGCCAGCAGTTTAAAGCCTAGCGGGTGGGGTGAGCAGTTCTTC.

The CDR3 reads CASSLSTPYEQYF. For the CDR3, the DNA is TGTGCCAGCAGTTTATCAACCCCCTACGAGCAGTACTTC. The chain carries TRBV12-3 or TRBV12-4 and TRBJ2-7; D gene uncertain. The CDR3 is made up of 13 amino acids. V lost 2 bases, J lost 2 bases, and 7 bases lay in between.

A few counts support this clonotype. The rearrangement joins TRBV7-2 to TRBJ2-4; either TRBD1 or TRBD2 may supply D (5 bases each). The J call could be wrong; TRBJ2-7 is a better fit for the DNA end. The germline V gene has CDR1 SGHTA and CDR2 FQGNSA. The CDR3 extends over 17 amino acids. As DNA, the CDR3 is TGTGCCAGCAGCTCACATACCTCGACTGGGGGATCCGACGAGCAGTACTTC. As protein: CASSSHTSTGGSDEQYF.

The sample holds a few counts of this clonotype. This chain uses TRBV7-3 with TRBJ2-7, with 9 bases that match TRBD1. The junction had 10 bases not matched to a gene; V was cut back by 5 bases and J by 5 bases. Germline CDR1 SGHTA, CDR2 FQGTGA. CDR3 length: 15 residues. This chain's CDR3 is CASSPQPGQGHEQYF. As DNA, the CDR3 is TGTGCCAGCAGCCCCCAGCCGGGACAGGGTCACGAGCAGTACTTC.

This clonotype has just a few counts. V and J are TRBV28 and TRBJ2-5; D is unclear. Germline assignment: CDR1 MDHEN and CDR2 SYDVKM. V shed 6 bases and J shed 5 bases, with 13 bases lying between them. The CDR3 is made up of 13 amino acids. DNA of the CDR3: TGTGCCAGCAGGACGCTGGATGGGGAGACCCAGTACTTC. Translation: CASRTLDGETQYF. Variable domain in full (rest from reference TRBV28 and TRBJ2-5): DVKVTQSSRYLVKRTGEKVFLECVQDMDHENMFWYRQDPGLGLRLIYFSYDVKMKEKGDIPEGYSVSREKKERFSLILESASTNQTSMYLCASRTLDGETQYFGPGTRLLVL.

This chain links TRBV6-5 with TRBJ2-5; a possible D gene is TRBD1 (7 bases). Deletions cut 6 bases from V and 4 bases from J, with 21 bases between. CDR1 is MNHEY and CDR2 is SVGAGI in the germline V gene. This CDR3 has 16 residues. CDR3 bases: TGTGCCAGCAGCCCACTAGCCAGACAGGGAGGAGAGACCCAGTACTTC. It encodes CASSPLARQGGETQYF.

This rearrangement joins TRBV5-1 to TRBJ2-1; TRBD2 matches 7 bases. CDR1 is SGHRS and CDR2 is YFSETQ in the germline V gene. CDR3 length: 15 residues. V lost 2 bases, J lost 4 bases, and 6 bases stayed unmatched. The CDR3 loop reads CASSFIGGRYNEQFF. In DNA form, the CDR3 reads TGCGCCAGCAGCTTTATTGGCGGGAGATACAATGAGCAGTTCTTC.

In this sample, this clonotype turned up a few times. The gene calls are TRBV4-2 and TRBJ2-7, with D unclear. The CDR3 contains 16 residues. The V and J ends lost 0 bases and 0 bases respectively, with 12 bases between them. Germline CDR1 and CDR2: LGHNA and YNFKEQ. The CDR3 loop reads CASSQEPKTNSYEQYF. The DNA for the CDR3 is TGTGCCAGCAGCCAAGAACCGAAGACCAACTCCTACGAGCAGTACTTC.

This clonotype occurred a few times. The chain couples TRBV6-5 to TRBJ1-2, with 7 nucleotides matching TRBD1. The CDR3 consists of 16 residues. The V gene's germline CDR1 is MNHEY and CDR2 SVGAGI. After removal of 0 bases from V and 5 bases from J, the junction contained 9 bases not matched to a gene. CDR3 sequence reads: CASSYSVPTGRYGYTF. CDR3 coding DNA: TGTGCCAGCAGTTACTCGGTTCCGACAGGGCGGTATGGCTACACCTTC.

There are a few counts of this clonotype. This rearrangement joins TRBV6-4 to TRBJ1-1; weak D call: TRBD1 (6 bases). Germline assignment: CDR1 MRHNA and CDR2 SNTAGT. V was trimmed by 6 bases and J by 1 base, leaving 9 bases between them. CDR3 length: 13 amino acids. The CDR3 DNA sequence: TGTGCCAGCAGCAGGGGTCCGAACACTGAAGCTTTCTTT. Translation gives CASSRGPNTEAFF.